This is a list of T cell receptor beta chains from one sample in a study of siplizumab effects on memory and regulatory T cells. Produced via immunoSEQ multiplex PCR; TCRdb's table is partial and in-frame only. The data show 3,000 to 4,000 clones, 53% seen once. These receptors have no known antigen. Sequencing was done on a sample of CFSE-low (dividing) CD4+ T cells sorted from an allogeneic mixed lymphocyte reaction. The source is a human donor in good health; the cells came from an allogeneic mixed lymphocyte reaction. The CDR3 runs from the conserved cysteine through the conserved F or W. Each record gives: D gene, V gene, J gene, clone size, CDR3 DNA, CDR3 protein. D genes are given only for firm matches. Rows give clone size only sometimes, using once, few, many, or a class for an expanded clone.

>.|TRBV29-1|TRBJ2-7|.
TGCAGCGTTGAAGCGGCGGGGCCCTCCTACGAGCAGTACTTC
CSVEAAGPSYEQYF
>.|TRBV7-2|TRBJ2-1|.
TGTGCCAGCAGCTTGGTTTGGTGGTCTTCGGATGAGCAGTTCTTC
CASSLVWWSSDEQFF
>.|TRBV29-1|TRBJ1-2|few
TGCAGCGTTGAATCGACGGCTAACTATGGCTACACCTTC
CSVESTANYGYTF
>TRBD1|TRBV6-1|TRBJ1-6|few
TGTGCCAGCAGTGAAGGTGGACAGGGGGCTGGTTCACCCCTCCACTTT
CASSEGGQGAGSPLHF
>.|TRBV5-1|TRBJ2-3|.
TGCGCCAGCAGCTTGGCCCCGGGCACAGATACGCAGTATTTT
CASSLAPGTDTQYF
>TRBD2|TRBV7-2|TRBJ2-5|few
TGTGCCAGCAGCGGACTAGCGGGGGTGGAGACCCAGTACTTC
CASSGLAGVETQYF
>.|TRBV10-2|TRBJ2-1|.
TGCGCCAGCAGTGTACGCAGAAATGAGCAGTTCTTC
CASSVRRNEQFF
>.|TRBV9|TRBJ2-7|.
TGTGCCAGCAGCGTAGGTATTTCACAGGCCATCTCCTACGAGCAGTACTTC
CASSVGISQAISYEQYF
>.|TRBV5-8|TRBJ2-3|.
TGTGCCAGCAGCTTTAACAGGGAGATAACAGATACGCAGTATTTT
CASSFNREITDTQYF
>.|TRBV21-1|TRBJ1-1|.
TGTGCCAGCAGCAAAGAGCTCCTTAGGATGAACACTGAAGCTTTCTTT
CASSKELLRMNTEAFF
>.|TRBV18|TRBJ1-4|.
TGTGCCAGCTCACCACCGAGCCAGGGTGGGGAAAAACTGTTTTTT
CASSPPSQGGEKLFF
>.|TRBV5-1|TRBJ1-1|.
TGCGCCAGCAGCTTGGCCCCAGGGGTGGGGTCGGAAGCTTTCTTT
CASSLAPGVGSEAFF
>.|TRBV4-1|TRBJ1-1|.
TGCGCCAGCAGCCAAGATTGGGGGCTAGGTGAAGCTTTCTTT
CASSQDWGLGEAFF
>TRBD1|TRBV7-7|TRBJ2-7|.
TGTGCCAGCAGCCCGGGACAGGGGTTCGAGCAGTACTTC
CASSPGQGFEQYF
>TRBD1|TRBV2|TRBJ2-5|.
TGTGCCAGCAGTCCCGGGACAGGCGGAGAGACCCAGTACTTC
CASSPGTGGETQYF
>TRBD2|TRBV7-2|TRBJ2-1|.
TGTGCCAGCAGCTTAGCCTGGACTAGCGGGGGATCCTGGAGCTCCTACAATGAGCAGTTCTTC
CASSLAWTSGGSWSSYNEQFF
>.|TRBV23-1|TRBJ1-6|.
TGCGCCAGCAGTCGGGACTTAATTAGGAATTCACCCCTCCACTTT
CASSRDLIRNSPLHF
>.|TRBV7-2|TRBJ1-1|.
TGTGCCAGCAGCTTAGATCGCGGGGGCGAAGCTTTCTTT
CASSLDRGGEAFF
>TRBD2|TRBV19|TRBJ2-5|.
TGTGCCAGTAGCGGGACTAGCGGGGGGCCGCTAGAGACCCAGTACTTC
CASSGTSGGPLETQYF
>.|TRBV13|TRBJ1-2|.
TGTGCCAGCAGCCTAGCCGGACAGACCTATGGCTACACCTTC
CASSLAGQTYGYTF
>TRBD1|TRBV19|TRBJ1-2|.
TGTGCCAGTAGTGAGACAGGGTTATATGGCTACACCTTC
CASSETGLYGYTF
>TRBD2|TRBV7-8|TRBJ2-7|.
TGTGCCAGCAGCCTCGGTACTAGCGGACTTACCTACGAGCAGTACTTC
CASSLGTSGLTYEQYF
>.|TRBV4-1|TRBJ1-6|few
TGCGCCAGCAGCCAAGAAGGCCAGAGCTCCTATAATTCACCCCTCCACTTT
CASSQEGQSSYNSPLHF
>.|TRBV10-2|TRBJ2-3|once
TGCGCCAGCAGTGATTTGGACACAGATACGCAGTATTTT
CASSDLDTDTQYF
>.|TRBV6-5|TRBJ1-2|.
TGTGCCAGCAGTTACGACGGTAACTATGGCTACACCTTC
CASSYDGNYGYTF
>TRBD2|TRBV5-3|TRBJ2-3|.
TGTGCCAGAAGCCTCGGGGGGGCGGATATATCAGATACGCAGTATTTT
CARSLGGADISDTQYF
>.|TRBV7-7|TRBJ2-5|.
TGTGCCAGCAGCCTGGGACCGCGAGGGACCCAGTACTTC
CASSLGPRGTQYF
>.|TRBV10-3|TRBJ2-3|few
TGTGCCATCAGTGAAGAGGGCGTGAGGGGTAGTAATACGCAGTATTTT
CAISEEGVRGSNTQYF
>TRBD2|TRBV4-3|TRBJ2-5|.
TGCGCCAGCAGCCAAGGTGTAGGACTAGCGCCGGAGACCCAGTACTTC
CASSQGVGLAPETQYF
>.|TRBV7-2|TRBJ1-6|.
TGTGCCAGCAGCTCACAGGGAATCCTTAATTCACCCCTCCACTTT
CASSSQGILNSPLHF
>.|TRBV5-1|TRBJ1-6|medium-sized
TGCGCCAGCAGCTTGGCAGGGTACTCACCCCTCCACTTT
CASSLAGYSPLHF
>.|TRBV10-1|TRBJ1-5|.
TGCGCCAGCAGTGAGTCCGTAAGGGGGCCCCAGCATTTT
CASSESVRGPQHF
>.|TRBV2|TRBJ2-7|few
TGTGCCAGCACTAAGTCTTCCTACGAGCAGTACTTC
CASTKSSYEQYF
>.|TRBV5-6|TRBJ2-1|.
TGTGCCAGCACCAAGACATACTCCTACAATGAGCAGTTCTTC
CASTKTYSYNEQFF
>.|TRBV6-6|TRBJ1-2|.
TGTGCCAGCAGTATGGGGATTTTCGGCTACACCTTC
CASSMGIFGYTF
>.|TRBV7-2|TRBJ2-7|few
TGTGCCAGCAGCCCGATGGTGGGGGGCTACGAGCAGTACTTC
CASSPMVGGYEQYF
>TRBD1|TRBV5-1|TRBJ2-1|.
TGCGCCAGCAGCTTAGGGGACAGGGTGGGGGATGAGCAGTTCTTC
CASSLGDRVGDEQFF
>TRBD1|TRBV4-2|TRBJ1-2|.
TGTGCCAGCAGCCAAGAGCAGGGGGTGCACTATGGCTACACCTTC
CASSQEQGVHYGYTF
>TRBD1|TRBV9|TRBJ1-3|few
TGTGCCAGCAGCGTAGGGCGTAGGGGACAGATCGCAGACACCATATATTTT
CASSVGRRGQIADTIYF
>TRBD1|TRBV19|TRBJ1-2|.
TGTGCCAGTAGTTGGGACAGGGGGCGCGAGAACTATGGCTACACCTTC
CASSWDRGRENYGYTF
>.|TRBV2|TRBJ2-5|few
TGTGCCAGCAGTGATGGGGTGGTGGAGACCCAGTACTTC
CASSDGVVETQYF
>.|TRBV21-1|TRBJ1-5|.
TGTGCCAGCAGCAAGCGCGATCAGCCCCAGCATTTT
CASSKRDQPQHF
>.|TRBV18|TRBJ2-7|.
TGTGCCAGCTCACTTGATCGCTACGAGCAGTACTTC
CASSLDRYEQYF
>.|TRBV6-5|TRBJ1-2|.
TGTGCCAGCAGAAACCACCTTTCCGATGGCTACACCTTC
CASRNHLSDGYTF